The clone carrying this T cell receptor beta chain showed up many times. Its cognate antigen is unknown. This record belongs to a study of identical twins. Study-level points and caveats: Out-of-frame alpha sequences that twins shared showed excess low generation probability.

CDR1 is LGHNA, CDR2 YSLEER, per germline. V lost 0 bases and J lost 1, with 12 bases in between. CDR3 length: 16 amino acids. Template switching created a universal primer site, and the cDNA included unique molecular identifiers. TCRdb re-derived calls from the 5' RACE reads in MiXCR, one entry per CDR3 protein. The profile shows hundreds of thousands of distinct CDR3 sequences, over 8% of them singletons. The J gene is TRBJ1-2, the V gene TRBV4-3; D is unclear. The specimen was memory (CD45RO+) T cells sorted from blood. The source is a woman aged 18-29 years in good health. CDR3 bases: TGCGCCAGCAGCCAAGAAATGGCAGAGCATAACTATGGCTACACCTTC. Protein product: CASSQEMAEHNYGYTF.